Listed below are T cell receptor beta chains from one sample, sequenced in a study of blood T cell repertoires in COVID-19. TCRdb keeps only in-frame clones here, not all; method: immunoSEQ multiplex PCR. This table has around 700,000 clones, about nine tenths appearing once. Specimen: peripheral blood. The origin of the receptors is a woman in her late teens or twenties with acute or convalescent COVID-19. CDR3s include the opening cysteine and the closing phenylalanine or tryptophan. Fields, in order: V gene, D gene, clone size, J gene, CDR3 DNA, CDR3 protein. A D gene is named only where the DNA matches it firmly. Expanded clones are given a class, and other clones once, few, many or no size at all.

V: TRBV27
D: .
size: .
J: TRBJ1-5
DNA: TGTGCCAGCAGTTTCCTTCCAGGCCAGCCCCAGCATTTT
CDR3: CASSFLPGQPQHF

V: TRBV15
D: .
size: .
J: TRBJ1-5
DNA: TGTGCCACCAGCAGAGGAAGGATTGAGGGTCAGCCCCAGCATTTT
CDR3: CATSRGRIEGQPQHF

V: TRBV9
D: .
size: .
J: TRBJ1-2
DNA: TGTGCCAGCAGCCCTAGAGACGGGACTCCCTATGGCTACACCTTC
CDR3: CASSPRDGTPYGYTF

V: TRBV7-2
D: TRBD2
size: .
J: TRBJ2-3
DNA: TGTGCCAGCAGCACGGGCGGGACTAGCGGGGGGAGGCAGTATTTT
CDR3: CASSTGGTSGGRQYF

V: TRBV27
D: .
size: .
J: TRBJ1-6
DNA: TGTGCCAGCAGTTCACAGAATAATTCACCCCTCCACTTT
CDR3: CASSSQNNSPLHF

V: TRBV20-1
D: .
size: .
J: TRBJ2-5
DNA: TGCAGTGCTAAATTCGGAGAGACCCAGTACTTC
CDR3: CSAKFGETQYF

V: TRBV10-3
D: TRBD1
size: .
J: TRBJ1-1
DNA: TGTGCCATCAGCGACGACAGGGGTCGGAAAGCTTTCTTT
CDR3: CAISDDRGRKAFF

V: TRBV5-1
D: TRBD1
size: few
J: TRBJ1-4
DNA: TGCGCCAGCAGCTCCTACCGGGACAGCGATGAAAAACTGTTTTTT
CDR3: CASSSYRDSDEKLFF

V: TRBV7-2
D: TRBD1
size: .
J: TRBJ1-2
DNA: TGTGCCAGCAGGCTTAGGTCCAGGACAGGGGGCTCGGTTTATGGCTACACCTTC
CDR3: CASRLRSRTGGSVYGYTF

V: TRBV19
D: .
size: .
J: TRBJ2-6
DNA: TGTGCCAGTAGTATTGGGGGCAGCGTTGAGGCCAACGTCCTGACTTTC
CDR3: CASSIGGSVEANVLTF